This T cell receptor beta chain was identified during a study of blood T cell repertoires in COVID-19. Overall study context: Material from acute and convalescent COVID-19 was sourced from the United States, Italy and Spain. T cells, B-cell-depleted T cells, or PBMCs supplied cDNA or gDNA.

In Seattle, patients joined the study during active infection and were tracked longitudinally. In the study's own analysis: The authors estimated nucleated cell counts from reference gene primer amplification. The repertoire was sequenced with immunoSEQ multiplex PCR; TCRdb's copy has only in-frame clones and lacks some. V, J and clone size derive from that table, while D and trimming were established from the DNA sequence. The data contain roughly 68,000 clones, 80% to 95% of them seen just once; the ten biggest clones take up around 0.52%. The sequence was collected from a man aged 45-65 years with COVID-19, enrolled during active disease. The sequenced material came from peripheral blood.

The CDR3 is CASRKDRQNTEAFF. CDR3 coding DNA: TGTGCCAGCAGAAAGGACAGACAGAACACTGAAGCTTTCTTT. The V call is TRBV27, the J call TRBJ1-1; D is possibly TRBD1 (6 bases). Trimming left V 6 bases short and J 1 base short, with 12 bases between. Germline CDR1 and CDR2: MNHEY and SMNVEV (reference sequence). The CDR3 is 14 residues long.